This is a list of T cell receptor beta chains from one sample in a study of blood T cell repertoires in COVID-19. Generated by immunoSEQ multiplex PCR, the TCRdb table keeps only in-frame clones and is missing some. Found here are approximately 260,000 clones, approximately 90% of them singletons; the top ten hold 2% to 2.5%. The sample taken for sequencing was peripheral blood. The receptors were gathered from a woman aged 40 to 50 who had recovered from COVID-19. Both conserved end residues are part of each CDR3.

v_gene: TRBV6-9; j_gene: TRBJ1-5; CDR3aa: CASSYSPGRQGDKPQHF
v_gene: TRBV6-6; j_gene: TRBJ2-7; CDR3aa: CASSYAGASGPYEQYF
v_gene: TRBV4-1; j_gene: TRBJ1-6; CDR3aa: CASSQGPGTAYNSPLHF
v_gene: TRBV11-2; j_gene: TRBJ2-7; CDR3aa: CASSLEPGEGGASYEQYF
v_gene: TRBV30; j_gene: TRBJ1-2; CDR3aa: CAWRADRGGYGYTF
v_gene: TRBV18; j_gene: TRBJ2-7; CDR3aa: CASSPAGGSYEQYF
v_gene: TRBV27; j_gene: TRBJ1-1; CDR3aa: CASSRQMNTEAFF
v_gene: TRBV6-2/TRBV6-3; j_gene: TRBJ2-1; CDR3aa: CASSYRTRPPNEQFF
v_gene: TRBV7-2; j_gene: TRBJ2-5; CDR3aa: CASSFRLAGVWGSETQYF
v_gene: TRBV3-1/TRBV3-2; j_gene: TRBJ1-6; CDR3aa: CASSQDLKGSPLHF
v_gene: TRBV7-9; j_gene: TRBJ2-7; CDR3aa: CASSPEAGSEQYF
v_gene: TRBV19; j_gene: TRBJ2-3; CDR3aa: CASSPTSRAADTQYF
v_gene: TRBV15; j_gene: TRBJ2-3; CDR3aa: CATSRGQDMVTDTQYF
v_gene: TRBV7-2; j_gene: TRBJ2-5; CDR3aa: CASSVGLAGAQETQYF
v_gene: TRBV5-1; j_gene: TRBJ2-7; CDR3aa: CASSLADRHRTYEQYF
v_gene: TRBV7-6; j_gene: TRBJ1-3; CDR3aa: CASSSSQQGASGNTIYF
v_gene: TRBV7-8; j_gene: TRBJ2-2; CDR3aa: CASSRGQGSTGELFF
v_gene: TRBV9; j_gene: TRBJ1-2; CDR3aa: CASSGEYHGYTF
v_gene: TRBV24-1; j_gene: TRBJ2-5; CDR3aa: CATSDPGGGTQYF
v_gene: TRBV30; j_gene: TRBJ2-7; CDR3aa: CAWSGGNEQYF
v_gene: TRBV11-3; j_gene: TRBJ1-1; CDR3aa: CASVSRQGNTEAFF
v_gene: TRBV18; j_gene: TRBJ2-7; CDR3aa: CASSRDRSYEQYF
v_gene: TRBV28; j_gene: TRBJ1-5; CDR3aa: CASSSPQGRSNQPQHF
v_gene: TRBV2; j_gene: TRBJ2-1; CDR3aa: CASSGGLAGDNEQFF
v_gene: TRBV6-5; j_gene: TRBJ1-6; CDR3aa: CASSFKGNNSPLHF
v_gene: TRBV19; j_gene: TRBJ2-5; CDR3aa: CASRPRTSGGQETQYF
v_gene: TRBV7-9; j_gene: TRBJ2-7; CDR3aa: CASSSGGTGIYEQYF
v_gene: TRBV10-3; j_gene: TRBJ2-3; CDR3aa: CAISDPPGLAGSTDTQYF
v_gene: TRBV6-1; j_gene: TRBJ1-2; CDR3aa: CASGPPQVNGGYTF
v_gene: TRBV27; j_gene: TRBJ2-3; CDR3aa: CASSLLPPRGQYF
v_gene: TRBV18; j_gene: TRBJ1-5; CDR3aa: CASSLSPVGQGNQPQHF
v_gene: TRBV7-6; j_gene: TRBJ2-1; CDR3aa: CASSSAGAAYNEQFF
v_gene: TRBV6-6; j_gene: TRBJ2-7; CDR3aa: CASSYSTGNSYEQYF
v_gene: TRBV27; j_gene: TRBJ1-5; CDR3aa: CASSPGVYQPQHF
v_gene: TRBV7-3; j_gene: TRBJ2-3; CDR3aa: CASSLGGRSTDTQYF
v_gene: TRBV11-3; j_gene: TRBJ1-6; CDR3aa: CASSLDTRTGDRSPLHF
v_gene: TRBV4-3; j_gene: TRBJ2-6; CDR3aa: CASSQDSASGANVLTF